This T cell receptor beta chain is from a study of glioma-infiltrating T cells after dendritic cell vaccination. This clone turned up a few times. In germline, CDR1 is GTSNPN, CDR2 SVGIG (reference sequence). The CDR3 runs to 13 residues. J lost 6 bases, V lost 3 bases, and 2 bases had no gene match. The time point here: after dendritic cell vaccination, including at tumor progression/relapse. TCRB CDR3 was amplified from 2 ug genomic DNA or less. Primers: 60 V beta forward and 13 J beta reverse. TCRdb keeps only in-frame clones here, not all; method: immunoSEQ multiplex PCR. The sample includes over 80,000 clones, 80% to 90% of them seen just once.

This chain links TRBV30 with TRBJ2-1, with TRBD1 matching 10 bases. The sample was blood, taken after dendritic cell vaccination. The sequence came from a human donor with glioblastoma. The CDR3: CAWSRDRGNEQFF. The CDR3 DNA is TGTGCCTGGAGCCGGGACAGGGGCAATGAGCAGTTCTTC.